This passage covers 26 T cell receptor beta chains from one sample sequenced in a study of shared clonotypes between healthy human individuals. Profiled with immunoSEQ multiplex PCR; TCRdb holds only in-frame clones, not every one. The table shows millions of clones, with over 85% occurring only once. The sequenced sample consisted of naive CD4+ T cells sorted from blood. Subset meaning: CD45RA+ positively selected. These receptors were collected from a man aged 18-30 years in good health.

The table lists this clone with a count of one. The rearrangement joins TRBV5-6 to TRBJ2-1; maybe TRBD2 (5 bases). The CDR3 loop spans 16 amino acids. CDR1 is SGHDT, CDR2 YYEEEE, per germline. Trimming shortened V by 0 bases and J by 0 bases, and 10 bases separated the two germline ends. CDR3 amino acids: CASSLGLTRSYNEQFF. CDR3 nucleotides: TGTGCCAGCAGCTTGGGACTAACCCGCTCCTACAATGAGCAGTTCTTC.

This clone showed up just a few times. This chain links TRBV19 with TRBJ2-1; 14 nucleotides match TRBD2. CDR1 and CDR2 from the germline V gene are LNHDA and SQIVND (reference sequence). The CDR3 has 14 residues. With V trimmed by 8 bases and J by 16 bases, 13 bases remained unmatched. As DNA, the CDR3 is TGTGCCAGTGGCCCGGGACTAGCGGGGGCTCTCCCCTTCTTC. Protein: CASGPGLAGALPFF.

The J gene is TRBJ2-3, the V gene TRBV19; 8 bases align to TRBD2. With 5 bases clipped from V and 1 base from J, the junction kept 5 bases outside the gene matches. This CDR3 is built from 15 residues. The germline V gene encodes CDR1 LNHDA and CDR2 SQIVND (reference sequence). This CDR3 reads CASSPRGGGTDTQYF. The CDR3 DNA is TGTGCCAGTAGTCCCCGGGGGGGAGGCACAGATACGCAGTATTTT.

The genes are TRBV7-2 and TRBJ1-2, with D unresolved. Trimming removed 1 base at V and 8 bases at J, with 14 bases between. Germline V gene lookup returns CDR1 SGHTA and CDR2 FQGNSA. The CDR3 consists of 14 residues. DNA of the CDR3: TGTGCCAGCAGCTTAGTTAGGGCAGGCGGCGGCTACACCTTC. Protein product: CASSLVRAGGGYTF.

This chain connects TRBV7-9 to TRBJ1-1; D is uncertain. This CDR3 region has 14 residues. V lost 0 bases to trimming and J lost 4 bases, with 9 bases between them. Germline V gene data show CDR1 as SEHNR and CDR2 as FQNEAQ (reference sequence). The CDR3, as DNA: TGTGCCAGCAGCTTAGCGCATAGGATCACTGAAGCTTTCTTT. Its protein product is CASSLAHRITEAFF.

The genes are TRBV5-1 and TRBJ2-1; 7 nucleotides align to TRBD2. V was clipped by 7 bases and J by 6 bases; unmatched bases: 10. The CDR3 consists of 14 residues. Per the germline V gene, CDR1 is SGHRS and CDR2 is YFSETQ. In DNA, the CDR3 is TGCGCCAGCGCCCTGAGCGGGAAGGTCAATGAGCAGTTCTTC. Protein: CASALSGKVNEQFF. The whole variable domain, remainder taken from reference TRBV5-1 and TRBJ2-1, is KAGVTQTPRYLIKTRGQQVTLSCSPISGHRSVSWYQQTPGQGLQFLFEYFSETQRNKGNFPGRFSGRQFSNSRSEMNVSTLELGDSALYLCASALSGKVNEQFFGPGTRLTVL.

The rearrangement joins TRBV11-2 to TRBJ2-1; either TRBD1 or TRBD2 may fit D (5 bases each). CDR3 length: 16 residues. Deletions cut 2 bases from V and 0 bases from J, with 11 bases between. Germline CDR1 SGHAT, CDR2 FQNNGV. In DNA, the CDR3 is TGTGCCAGCAGCTTAACGGGGCAGTACTCCTACAATGAGCAGTTCTTC. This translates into CASSLTGQYSYNEQFF. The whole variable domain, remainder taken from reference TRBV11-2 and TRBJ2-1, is EAGVAQSPRYKIIEKRQSVAFWCNPISGHATLYWYQQILGQGPKLLIQFQNNGVVDDSQLPKDRFSAERLKGVDSTLKIQPAKLEDSAVYLCASSLTGQYSYNEQFFGPGTRLTVL.

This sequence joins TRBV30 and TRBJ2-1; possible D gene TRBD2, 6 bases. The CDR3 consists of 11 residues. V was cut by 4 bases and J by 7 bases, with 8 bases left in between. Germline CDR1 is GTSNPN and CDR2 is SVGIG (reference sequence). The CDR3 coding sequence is TGTGCCTGGATTCTAGCGAATGAGCAGTTCTTC. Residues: CAWILANEQFF.

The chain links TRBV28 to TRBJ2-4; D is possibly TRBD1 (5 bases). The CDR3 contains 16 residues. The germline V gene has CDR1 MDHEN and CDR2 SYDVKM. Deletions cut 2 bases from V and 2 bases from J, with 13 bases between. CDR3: CASSLSDSIPKNIQYF. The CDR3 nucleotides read TGTGCCAGCAGTTTAAGTGACAGTATTCCCAAAAACATTCAGTACTTC.

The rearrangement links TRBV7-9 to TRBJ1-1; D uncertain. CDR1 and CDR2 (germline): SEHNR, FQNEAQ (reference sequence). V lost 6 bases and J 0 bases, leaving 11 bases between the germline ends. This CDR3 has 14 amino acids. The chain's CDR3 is CASRYSTMNTEAFF. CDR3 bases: TGTGCCAGCAGGTACAGCACCATGAACACTGAAGCTTTCTTT.

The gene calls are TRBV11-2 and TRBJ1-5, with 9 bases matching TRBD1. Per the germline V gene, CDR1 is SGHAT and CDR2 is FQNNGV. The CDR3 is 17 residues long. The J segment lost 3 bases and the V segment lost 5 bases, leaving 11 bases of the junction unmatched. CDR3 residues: CASSPGQGLGNNQPQHF. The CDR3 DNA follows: TGTGCCAGCAGCCCCGGACAGGGGTTGGGAAACAATCAGCCCCAGCATTTT.

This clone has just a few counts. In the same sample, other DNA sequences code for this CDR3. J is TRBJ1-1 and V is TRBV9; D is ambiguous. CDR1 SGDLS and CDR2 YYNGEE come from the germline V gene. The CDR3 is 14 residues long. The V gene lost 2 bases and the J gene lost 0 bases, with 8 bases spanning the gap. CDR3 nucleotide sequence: TGTGCCAGCAGCGTTGGGAGTATGAACACTGAAGCTTTCTTT. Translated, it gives CASSVGSMNTEAFF.

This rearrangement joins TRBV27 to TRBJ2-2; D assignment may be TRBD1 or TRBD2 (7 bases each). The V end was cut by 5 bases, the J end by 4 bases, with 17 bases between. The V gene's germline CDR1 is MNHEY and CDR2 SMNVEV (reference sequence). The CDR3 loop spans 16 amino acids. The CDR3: CASSSQGGVRTGELFF. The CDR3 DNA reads TGTGCCAGCAGTAGCCAGGGGGGGGTGCGCACCGGGGAGCTGTTTTTT.

The CDR3 nucleotides read TGTGCCAGCTCCACCTCGGACGCCTCGACCGAGCAGTACTTC. It codes for CASSTSDASTEQYF. The chain combines TRBV18 with TRBJ2-5; no clear D. The J call is doubtful: the DNA matches TRBJ2-7 better. Germline CDR1 and CDR2: KGHSH and LQKENI. The CDR3 contains 14 residues.

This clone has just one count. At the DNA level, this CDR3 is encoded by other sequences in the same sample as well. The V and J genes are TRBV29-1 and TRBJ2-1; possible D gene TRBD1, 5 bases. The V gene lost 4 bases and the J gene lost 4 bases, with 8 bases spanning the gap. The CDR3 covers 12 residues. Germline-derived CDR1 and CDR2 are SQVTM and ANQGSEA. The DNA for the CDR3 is TGCAGCGTTGGGGGCTCTTACAATGAGCAGTTCTTC. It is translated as CSVGGSYNEQFF.

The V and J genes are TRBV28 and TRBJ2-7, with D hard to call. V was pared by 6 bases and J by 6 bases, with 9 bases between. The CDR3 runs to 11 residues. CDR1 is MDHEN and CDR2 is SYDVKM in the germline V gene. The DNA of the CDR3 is TGTGCCAGCAGGCAAATGAGCGAGCAGTACTTC. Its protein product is CASRQMSEQYF.

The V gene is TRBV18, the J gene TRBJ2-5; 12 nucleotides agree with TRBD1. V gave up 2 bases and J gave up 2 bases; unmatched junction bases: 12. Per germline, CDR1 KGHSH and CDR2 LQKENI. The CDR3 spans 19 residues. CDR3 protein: CASSPLTGTGGLVQETQYF. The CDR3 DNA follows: TGTGCCAGCTCACCATTAACCGGGACAGGGGGCCTGGTGCAAGAGACCCAGTACTTC.

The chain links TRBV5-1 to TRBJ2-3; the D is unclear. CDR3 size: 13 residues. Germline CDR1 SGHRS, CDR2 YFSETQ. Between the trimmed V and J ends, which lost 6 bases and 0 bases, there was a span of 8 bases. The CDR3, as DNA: TGCGCCAGCACCTTCGGCAGCACAGATACGCAGTATTTT. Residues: CASTFGSTDTQYF. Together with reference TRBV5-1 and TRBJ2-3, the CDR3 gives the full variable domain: KAGVTQTPRYLIKTRGQQVTLSCSPISGHRSVSWYQQTPGQGLQFLFEYFSETQRNKGNFPGRFSGRQFSNSRSEMNVSTLELGDSALYLCASTFGSTDTQYFGPGTRLTVL.

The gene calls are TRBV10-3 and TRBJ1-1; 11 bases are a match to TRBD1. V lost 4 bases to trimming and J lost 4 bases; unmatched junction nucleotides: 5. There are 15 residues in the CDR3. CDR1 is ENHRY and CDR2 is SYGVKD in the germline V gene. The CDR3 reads CAISGTGGAGTEAFF. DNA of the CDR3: TGTGCCATCAGTGGGACAGGGGGCGCGGGCACTGAAGCTTTCTTT.

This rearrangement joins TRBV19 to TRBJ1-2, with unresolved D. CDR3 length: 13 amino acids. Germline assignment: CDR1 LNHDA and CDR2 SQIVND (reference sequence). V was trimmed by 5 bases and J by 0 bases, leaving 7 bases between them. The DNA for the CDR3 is TGTGCCAGTAGTTACGCCCCTAACTATGGCTACACCTTC. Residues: CASSYAPNYGYTF. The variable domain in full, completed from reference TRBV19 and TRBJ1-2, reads DGGITQSPKYLFRKEGQNVTLSCEQNLNHDAMYWYRQDPGQGLRLIYYSQIVNDFQKGDIAEGYSVSREKKESFPLTVTSAQKNPTAFYLCASSYAPNYGYTFGSGTRLTVV.

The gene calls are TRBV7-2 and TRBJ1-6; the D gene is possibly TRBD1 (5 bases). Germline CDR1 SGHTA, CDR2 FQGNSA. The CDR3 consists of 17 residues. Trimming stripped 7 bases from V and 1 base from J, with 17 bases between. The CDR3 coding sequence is TGTGCCAGCACCCCAAGGGGAGGGCAGTCCTATAATTCACCCCTCCACTTT. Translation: CASTPRGGQSYNSPLHF.

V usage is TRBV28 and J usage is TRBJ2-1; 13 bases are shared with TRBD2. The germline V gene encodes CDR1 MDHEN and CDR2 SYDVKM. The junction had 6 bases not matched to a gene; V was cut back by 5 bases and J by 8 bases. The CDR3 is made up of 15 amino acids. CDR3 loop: CASSRTSGGIDEQFF. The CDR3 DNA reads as TGTGCCAGCAGTAGGACTAGCGGGGGCATTGATGAGCAGTTCTTC.

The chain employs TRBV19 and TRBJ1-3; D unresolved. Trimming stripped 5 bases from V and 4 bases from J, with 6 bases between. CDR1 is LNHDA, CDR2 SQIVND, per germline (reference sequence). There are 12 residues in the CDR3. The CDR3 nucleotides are TGTGCCAGTAGTCCCGTCGGAAACACCATATATTTT. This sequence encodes CASSPVGNTIYF.

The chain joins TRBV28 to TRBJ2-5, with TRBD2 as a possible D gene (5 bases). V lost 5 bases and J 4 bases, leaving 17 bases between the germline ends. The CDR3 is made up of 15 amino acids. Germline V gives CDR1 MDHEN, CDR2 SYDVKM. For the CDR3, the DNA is TGTGCCAGCAGTCCGACCCAGCCCCGGGGAGAGACCCAGTACTTC. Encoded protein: CASSPTQPRGETQYF. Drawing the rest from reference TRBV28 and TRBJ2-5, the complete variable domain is DVKVTQSSRYLVKRTGEKVFLECVQDMDHENMFWYRQDPGLGLRLIYFSYDVKMKEKGDIPEGYSVSREKKERFSLILESASTNQTSMYLCASSPTQPRGETQYFGPGTRLLVL.

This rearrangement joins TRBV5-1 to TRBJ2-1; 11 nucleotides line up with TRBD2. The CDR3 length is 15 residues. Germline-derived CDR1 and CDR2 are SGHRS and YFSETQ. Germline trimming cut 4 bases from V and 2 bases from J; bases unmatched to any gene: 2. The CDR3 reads CASSGSGRAYNEQFF. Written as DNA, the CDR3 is TGCGCCAGCAGCGGTAGCGGGAGGGCCTACAATGAGCAGTTCTTC.

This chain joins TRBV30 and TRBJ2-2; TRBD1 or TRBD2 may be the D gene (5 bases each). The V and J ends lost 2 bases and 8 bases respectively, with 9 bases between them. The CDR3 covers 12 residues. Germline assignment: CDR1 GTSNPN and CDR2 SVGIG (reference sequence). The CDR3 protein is CAWSRGWGELFF. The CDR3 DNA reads TGTGCCTGGAGTCGGGGCTGGGGGGAGCTGTTTTTT.